The rows below give T cell receptor beta chains drawn from one sample of a study of cytomegalovirus exposure and HLA in healthy donors. The protocol was immunoSEQ multiplex PCR, while the TCRdb copy is restricted to in-frame clones and leaves out a portion. The table shows around 31,000 clones, with around nine tenths occurring only once. Sequencing was done on a sample of PBMCs. The receptors here all came from a boy aged 10-17 years in good health and CMV-seronegative. Each CDR3 is given with its conserved first and last residue. The order of the fields is V gene, J gene, CDR3 length, CDR3 protein.

TRBV6-5	TRBJ2-7	14	CASGTSGGTYEQYF
TRBV28	TRBJ2-7	14	CASSLAGRAYEQYF
TRBV18	TRBJ1-3	17	CASSPLTTSSSGNTIYF
TRBV4-1	TRBJ2-1	16	CASSTAGTGIHNEQFF
TRBV6-1	TRBJ2-7	15	CASSLTTGITYEQYF
TRBV18	TRBJ1-2	19	CASSPLQLTGTRANYGYTF
TRBV5-6	TRBJ2-3	14	CASSYRVGTDTQYF
TRBV27	TRBJ2-3	14	CASSLWGVEDTQYF
TRBV7-2	TRBJ2-7	12	CASSLFGPEQYF
TRBV5-6	TRBJ1-6	15	CASSLSDRINSPLHF
TRBV5-4	TRBJ1-6	14	CASSLDRDNSPLHF
TRBV21-1	TRBJ2-1	14	CASSKQDRRNEQFF
TRBV14	TRBJ2-5	17	CASSHVGERGVTETQYF
TRBV9	TRBJ1-2	14	CASSVGGRGYGYTF
TRBV5-4	TRBJ1-3	13	CASSLNRGNTIYF
TRBV7-2	TRBJ2-7	15	CASSLAGVSPYEQYF
TRBV2	TRBJ1-5	15	CASSGDRNSNQPQHF
TRBV7-9	TRBJ2-1	15	CASSPYPGQGYEQFF
TRBV18	TRBJ1-5	16	CASSPLAQISNQPQHF
TRBV19	TRBJ1-4	16	CASSITGGLTNEKLFF
TRBV20-1	TRBJ2-7	11	CSALYRDEQYF
TRBV2	TRBJ2-7	16	CASGTGTGVSLYEQYF
TRBV6-5	TRBJ1-1	11	CASSSGTEAFF
TRBV25-1	TRBJ2-5	17	CASSARGGGGSQETQYF
TRBV19	TRBJ1-6	15	CASSDQGQSISPLHF
TRBV5-1	TRBJ2-2	15	CASSWGTANTGELFF
TRBV7-6	TRBJ2-5	11	CASNSQETQYF
TRBV4-1	TRBJ2-7	17	CASSQEGMRQGFYEQYF
TRBV5-1	TRBJ2-7	17	CASSLPLLAGSSYEQYF
TRBV5-4	TRBJ1-4	15	CASSYTGLSNEKLFF
TRBV6-1	TRBJ2-7	18	CASSAEKPGQGHIYEQYF
TRBV27	TRBJ2-1	16	CASSPTARDSYNEQFF
TRBV6-5	TRBJ1-5	15	CASSQFRDSYQPQHF
TRBV6-6	TRBJ2-7	13	CASGGQGVDEQYF
TRBV6-1	TRBJ2-5	16	CASSEVGGVGQETQYF